The sequence of this T cell receptor beta chain was determined in a study of cytomegalovirus exposure and HLA in healthy donors. Researchers ran the PCR with 60 Vbeta and 13 Jbeta primers. The protocol was immunoSEQ multiplex PCR, while the TCRdb copy is restricted to in-frame clones and leaves out a portion. Of approximately 190,000 clones listed, approximately 85% are singletons. About this clone itself: Antigen: not known.

CDR1 is MNHEY and CDR2 is SVGAGI in the germline V gene. This CDR3 spans 13 amino acids. The ends were cut back, 3 bases at V and 6 bases at J, with 11 bases in the middle. Study-wide findings and caveats: In a later analysis, HLA-associated beta chains showed higher expansion and lower generation probabilities than comparable chains. Overall, about 160 TCR beta chains were annotated as cytomegalovirus-associated. In an earlier analysis, in several hundred donors, most V segments appeared productive either ~87% or ~30% of the time.

Sequencing was carried out using PBMCs. The receptor was derived from a woman between 18 and 29 years old in good health and CMV-seronegative. The V call is TRBV6-5, the J call TRBJ1-1; D remains unclear. CDR3 in amino acids: CASSYAGSAEAFF. CDR3 sequence (DNA): TGTGCCAGCAGTTATGCGGGCAGCGCTGAAGCTTTCTTT.